Listed here is a single T cell receptor (beta chain). The data belong to a study of control samples from healthy donors and cancer patients. Assay used: immunoSEQ multiplex PCR; TCRdb lists only in-frame clones, some missing. This sample has some 170,000 clones; approximately 94% occur once, and the top ten carry 12% to 15%. Germline V gene data show CDR1 as SGHRS and CDR2 as YFSETQ. The V and J ends lost 3 bases and 0 bases respectively, with 10 bases between them. The CDR3 has 14 residues. Material: PBMCs. This clonotype was obtained from a man in his fifties or sixties with colorectal cancer. The chain recombines TRBV5-1 with TRBJ2-7; D is ambiguous. DNA of the CDR3: TGCGCCAGCAGCTCTGGACCCAGCTCCTACGAGCAGTACTTC. Translating gives CASSSGPSSYEQYF.